This T cell receptor (beta chain) was sequenced for a study of cytomegalovirus exposure and HLA in healthy donors. PCR involved 60 Vbeta and 13 Jbeta primers. Clones were sequenced by immunoSEQ multiplex PCR, and TCRdb holds only the in-frame ones, with some missing. This sample has 180,000 or so clones, with 70% to 85% found just once. The length of the CDR3 is 16 residues. The V and J ends lost 0 bases and 0 bases respectively, with 11 bases between them. Germline CDR1 reads SGHAT; CDR2 reads FQNNGV. V and J are TRBV11-2 and TRBJ1-2, with D perhaps matching TRBD1 (5 bases). The sample comprised PBMCs. The sequence was collected from a man younger than 35 in good health and CMV-seronegative. The CDR3 spells CASSLDRAGSNYGYTF. In DNA form, the CDR3 reads TGTGCCAGCAGCTTAGATCGGGCAGGGTCTAACTATGGCTACACCTTC.